The 17 T cell receptor beta chains given below trace back to one sample, sequenced in a study of cytomegalovirus exposure and HLA in healthy donors. Profiling relied on immunoSEQ multiplex PCR, and the TCRdb table lists in-frame clones only, not all of them. The data show 100,000 to 150,000 clones, about 96% seen once. The sequenced sample was PBMCs. The receptors were sampled from a man between 18 and 35 years old in good health and CMV-seronegative.

The gene calls are TRBV6-1 and TRBJ2-7; 8 bases map to TRBD1. The CDR3 spans 13 residues. Germline V gene sequence: CDR1 MNHNS, CDR2 SASEGT. Trimming removed 4 bases from V and 3 bases from J; junction bases left unmatched: 2. The CDR3 nucleotides read TGTGCCAGCAGTGCGACAGGGGTCTACGAGCAGTACTTC. It encodes CASSATGVYEQYF.

The chain carries TRBV11-2 and TRBJ2-1, with 10 bases aligning to TRBD2. CDR3 length equals 14 residues. CDR1 SGHAT and CDR2 FQNNGV come from the germline V gene. Unmatched junction bases numbered 3, after V lost 5 bases and J lost 5 bases. In DNA form, the CDR3 reads TGTGCCAGCAGCGCAACTAGCGGGAACAATGAGCAGTTCTTC. Residues: CASSATSGNNEQFF.

The CDR3 coding sequence is TGTGCCACCCAACAGGGGATGATGACCGAGCAGTACTTC. Translated, it gives CATQQGMMTEQYF. The chain links TRBV15 to TRBJ2-7; 7 bases are a match to TRBD1. CDR1 is LNHNV, CDR2 YYDKDF, per germline (reference sequence). CDR3 size: 13 residues. With 8 bases clipped from V and 6 bases from J, the junction kept 10 bases outside the gene matches.

The chain links TRBV6-6 to TRBJ1-2; D is unclear. V lost 7 bases to trimming and J lost 7 bases, with 16 bases between them. The CDR3 consists of 13 residues. Germline CDR1 MNHNY, CDR2 SVGAGI (reference sequence). The CDR3 DNA reads TGTGCCAGCACCCTACGGGATGGGATTGGCTACACCTTC. It translates to CASTLRDGIGYTF.

V and J are TRBV13 and TRBJ2-1; 12 bases align to TRBD2. The CDR3 runs 16 residues. Germline V gene sequence: CDR1 PRHDT, CDR2 FYEKMQ (reference sequence). J gave up 7 bases and V 4 bases, and 8 bases lay outside the gene matches. Here the CDR3 DNA reads TGTGCCAGCAGCTCGATCCAGACTAGCGGGAGTAATGAGCAGTTCTTC. Encoded protein: CASSSIQTSGSNEQFF.

The V call is TRBV28, the J call TRBJ2-1, with a possible D match to TRBD2 (7 bases). This CDR3 spans 22 amino acids. The germline V gene encodes CDR1 MDHEN and CDR2 SYDVKM. Trimming removed 2 bases at V and 6 bases at J, with 35 bases between. CDR3 residues: CASSLPGAKVGGRKEGSNEQFF. The CDR3 DNA is TGTGCCAGCAGTTTACCGGGGGCGAAGGTGGGAGGGAGGAAAGAGGGTTCCAATGAGCAGTTCTTC.

The rearrangement joins TRBV9 to TRBJ2-1; 10 nucleotides match TRBD2. The CDR3 spans 14 residues. V lost 3 bases and J lost 6; bases outside the gene matches: 3. Germline values: CDR1 SGDLS, CDR2 YYNGEE. CDR3 sequence reads: CASSASGRGNEQFF. Written as DNA, the CDR3 is TGTGCCAGCAGCGCTAGCGGGAGAGGCAATGAGCAGTTCTTC.

The V call is TRBV6-5, the J call TRBJ1-2, with TRBD1 identical over 9 bases. The trim removed 4 bases at V and 7 bases at J, leaving 7 bases unmatched. Germline-derived CDR1 and CDR2 are MNHEY and SVGAGI. This CDR3 region has 14 residues. DNA of the CDR3: TGTGCCAGCAGTTCCACAGGGGGCGCGGGTGGCTACACCTTC. Its protein product is CASSSTGGAGGYTF.

With regard to this clone: The sample contains more than one DNA sequence encoding this CDR3. The J gene is TRBJ2-2, the V gene TRBV5-1; no reliable D call. There are 14 residues in the CDR3. Germline assignment: CDR1 SGHRS and CDR2 YFSETQ. The V gene lost 0 bases and the J gene lost 0 bases, with 3 bases spanning the gap. The CDR3 spells CASSLAANTGELFF. CDR3 DNA sequence: TGCGCCAGCAGCTTGGCGGCGAACACCGGGGAGCTGTTTTTT.

The J gene is TRBJ2-7, the V gene TRBV4-3; TRBD2 matches 8 bases. CDR3 length: 12 amino acids. Unmatched junction bases numbered 1, after V lost 3 bases and J lost 6 bases. Per the germline V gene, CDR1 is LGHNA and CDR2 is YSLEER. The CDR3 spells CASSHTSGEQYF. The CDR3 region has the DNA TGCGCCAGCAGCCACACTAGCGGCGAGCAGTACTTC.

V is TRBV6-6 and J is TRBJ1-5; D gene ambiguous. Per the germline V gene, CDR1 is MNHNY and CDR2 is SVGAGI (reference sequence). Trimming stripped 5 bases from V and 9 bases from J, with 8 bases between. There are 11 residues in the CDR3. CDR3 nucleotides: TGTGCCAGCAGTGCGTCCACGCCCCAGCATTTT. This encodes CASSASTPQHF.

The rearrangement uses TRBV9 and TRBJ2-6, with TRBD1 as a possible D gene (6 bases). Germline assignment: CDR1 SGDLS and CDR2 YYNGEE. This CDR3 has 16 amino acids. Trimming removed 4 bases from V and 3 bases from J, with 14 bases in between. The CDR3 DNA reads TGTGCCAGCAGCTCCAAGGGGGTAGGTGGGGCCAACGTCCTGACTTTC. This translates into CASSSKGVGGANVLTF.

The V call is TRBV19, the J call TRBJ2-7, with 9 positions matching TRBD1. This CDR3 has 15 residues. Germline V lookup: CDR1 LNHDA, CDR2 SQIVND (reference sequence). Losses at the gene ends were 3 bases for V and 3 bases for J; bases not matched to a gene: 6. Here the CDR3 DNA reads TGTGCCAGTAGTATCGGGGACAGGGCCTTCTACGAGCAGTACTTC. Its protein product is CASSIGDRAFYEQYF. Full variable domain (outside the CDR3, taken from reference TRBV19 and TRBJ2-7): DGGITQSPKYLFRKEGQNVTLSCEQNLNHDAMYWYRQDPGQGLRLIYYSQIVNDFQKGDIAEGYSVSREKKESFPLTVTSAQKNPTAFYLCASSIGDRAFYEQYFGPGTRLTVT.

The chain recombines TRBV28 with TRBJ2-1, with 10 bases fitting TRBD1. There are 16 residues in the CDR3. The V segment lost 2 bases and the J segment 7 bases; nucleotides outside the gene matches: 8. Germline CDR1 MDHEN, CDR2 SYDVKM. CDR3 sequence reads: CASSLHGTGARNEQFF. CDR3 sequence (DNA): TGTGCCAGCAGTTTACACGGGACAGGGGCTCGGAATGAGCAGTTCTTC.

J is TRBJ1-5 and V is TRBV7-2; tentatively, D is TRBD1 (5 bases). The germline V gene encodes CDR1 SGHTA and CDR2 FQGNSA. The CDR3 is 12 residues long. The V end was cut by 0 bases, the J end by 13 bases, with 10 bases between. The CDR3 here is CASSLAQGSQHF. In DNA, the CDR3 is TGTGCCAGCAGCTTAGCGCAGGGCTCTCAGCATTTT. Together with reference TRBV7-2 and TRBJ1-5, the CDR3 gives the full variable domain: GAGVSQSPSNKVTEKGKDVELRCDPISGHTALYWYRQSLGQGLEFLIYFQGNSAPDKSGLPSDRFSAERTGGSVSTLTIQRTQQEDSAVYLCASSLAQGSQHFGDGTRLSIL.

The chain carries TRBV9 and TRBJ2-2; 9 bases agree with TRBD1. Germline CDR1 and CDR2: SGDLS and YYNGEE. After removal of 2 bases from V and 9 bases from J, the junction contained 5 bases not matched to a gene. CDR3 length equals 14 residues. CDR3 nucleotide sequence: TGTGCCAGCAGCGTCGGGACAGGGCACCGGGAGCTGTTTTTT. It specifies CASSVGTGHRELFF. The complete variable domain, with remaining parts taken from reference TRBV9 and TRBJ2-2, reads DSGVTQTPKHLITATGQRVTLRCSPRSGDLSVYWYQQSLDQGLQFLIQYYNGEERAKGNILERFSAQQFPDLHSELNLSSLELGDSALYFCASSVGTGHRELFFGEGSRLTVL.

The rearrangement links TRBV6-4 to TRBJ2-2; D unresolved. V was shortened by 5 bases and J by 5 bases, with 12 bases between the two germline ends. The CDR3 length is 14 residues. CDR1 MRHNA and CDR2 SNTAGT come from the germline V gene. DNA for the CDR3: TGTGCCAGCAGTCCGCAGGTCGCGACCGGGGAGCTGTTTTTT. This translates into CASSPQVATGELFF.